This TCR beta chain is drawn from a study of beta chain features in type 1 diabetes. Study-level results: Cells expressing TCR highly could be over-represented by cDNA sequencing.

Every bit of the isolated RNA underwent reverse transcription, so sequencing read expressed TCRB transcripts. Produced via immunoSEQ multiplex PCR; TCRdb's table is partial and in-frame only. The sample yields 400,000 to 600,000 clones, over 25% seen once. V lost 2 bases to trimming and J lost 4 bases, with 14 bases between them. Germline V gene sequence: CDR1 SGHNT, CDR2 YYREEE (reference sequence). The CDR3 covers 15 residues. About this clone: The antigen remains unidentified.

The sample was naive CD4+ T cells from blood. This TCR derives from a man between 18 and 35 years old in good health. The chain is built from TRBV5-4 and TRBJ2-3; D uncertain. CDR3 region: CASSFDSGTADTQYF. CDR3 bases: TGTGCCAGCAGCTTTGATTCAGGCACCGCAGATACGCAGTATTTT.